Below, 13 T cell receptor beta chains from the same sample are listed, as sequenced in a study of blood T cell repertoires in COVID-19. The repertoire was sequenced with immunoSEQ multiplex PCR; TCRdb's copy has only in-frame clones and lacks some. The sample records some 250,000 clones, 86% being singletons. Material for sequencing was peripheral blood. Every receptor here comes from a young man who had recovered from COVID-19.

The chain recombines TRBV15 with TRBJ1-3; D unclear. CDR3 length: 22 residues. V was pared by 3 bases and J by 0 bases, with 30 bases between. Germline V gene lookup returns CDR1 LNHNV and CDR2 YYDKDF (reference sequence). The CDR3 protein is CATSRTLKGGILQGSSGNTIYF. CDR3 in DNA: TGTGCCACCAGCAGGACCCTGAAGGGCGGGATCCTACAAGGGAGCTCTGGAAACACCATATATTTT.

This clone was seen just once. This CDR3 is CASSLEGREHEKLFF. Written as DNA, the CDR3 is TGCGCCAGCAGCTTGGAGGGCAGGGAACATGAAAAACTGTTTTTT. The chain couples TRBV5-1 to TRBJ1-4; D might be TRBD1 (5 bases). V was clipped by 0 bases and J by 6 bases, with 12 bases between them. Germline CDR1 SGHRS, CDR2 YFSETQ. This CDR3 has 15 residues.

The V and J genes are TRBV5-4 and TRBJ2-2, with 8 bases aligning to TRBD1. Germline CDR1 SGHNT, CDR2 YYREEE (reference sequence). The CDR3 is 17 residues long. V gave up 2 bases and J gave up 2 bases; unmatched junction bases: 8. The CDR3 spells CASSFTQGARNTGELFF. The CDR3, as DNA: TGTGCCAGCAGCTTTACCCAGGGGGCAAGAAACACCGGGGAGCTGTTTTTT.

The chain employs TRBV4-1 and TRBJ2-1; 8 bases line up with TRBD2. J was trimmed by 1 base and V by 0 bases; bases with no gene match: 8. The V gene's germline CDR1 is MGHRA and CDR2 YSYEKL. This CDR3 has 18 residues. The CDR3 nucleotides are TGCGCCAGCAGCCAAGATCGGTCGGGGGGGCGATCCTACAATGAGCAGTTCTTC. Its protein product is CASSQDRSGGRSYNEQFF.

CDR3 nucleotide sequence: TGTGCCACCAGCAGAAATCCTACCTACGAGCAGTACTTC. It encodes CATSRNPTYEQYF. V gene TRBV15 combines with J gene TRBJ2-7; D is ambiguous. Germline V gives CDR1 LNHNV, CDR2 YYDKDF (reference sequence). V was pared by 2 bases and J by 2 bases, with 7 bases between. The CDR3 covers 13 residues. The full variable domain, completed using reference TRBV15 and TRBJ2-7, is DAMVIQNPRYQVTQFGKPVTLSCSQTLNHNVMYWYQQKSSQAPKLLFHYYDKDFNNEADTPDNFQSRRPNTSFCFLDIRSPGLGDTAMYLCATSRNPTYEQYFGPGTRLTVT.

This clone was detected only once. The gene calls are TRBV7-9 and TRBJ2-7; TRBD1 matches 8 bases. The trim removed 4 bases at V and 3 bases at J, leaving 8 bases unmatched. This CDR3 comprises 15 residues. Germline V gives CDR1 SEHNR, CDR2 FQNEAQ (reference sequence). CDR3 residues: CASSWQQGAFYEQYF. CDR3 in DNA: TGTGCCAGCAGCTGGCAGCAGGGGGCTTTCTACGAGCAGTACTTC. Variable domain in full (rest from reference TRBV7-9 and TRBJ2-7): DTGVSQNPRHKITKRGQNVTFRCDPISEHNRLYWYRQTLGQGPEFLTYFQNEAQLEKSRLLSDRFSAERPKGSFSTLEIQRTEQGDSAMYLCASSWQQGAFYEQYFGPGTRLTVT.

The chain has TRBV7-7 and TRBJ1-4, with TRBD1 as a possible D gene (6 bases). The CDR3 is made up of 15 amino acids. Germline-derived CDR1 and CDR2 are SSHAT and FNYEAQ (reference sequence). The ends were cut back, 3 bases at V and 5 bases at J, with 13 bases in the middle. In nucleotides, the CDR3 is TGTGCCAGCAGCTTCGGCCTCCAGGGGAATGAAAAACTGTTTTTT. It specifies CASSFGLQGNEKLFF.

This rearrangement joins TRBV29-1 to TRBJ2-1, with 9 bases that match TRBD1. This CDR3 contains 12 residues. Germline V gene lookup returns CDR1 SQVTM and CDR2 ANQGSEA. The V gene end was trimmed by 5 bases and the J gene end by 8 bases; junction bases not matched to a gene: 4. The CDR3 bases are TGCAGCGTTAGACAGGGGGTAGATGAGCAGTTCTTC. Encoded protein: CSVRQGVDEQFF.

The chain carries TRBV7-8 and TRBJ2-7, with TRBD2 matching over 11 bases. Germline V lookup: CDR1 SGHVS, CDR2 FQNEAQ. Unmatched junction bases numbered 6, after V lost 5 bases and J lost 0 bases. CDR3 length: 16 amino acids. The CDR3: CASSPDSGGDSYEQYF. In nucleotides, the CDR3 is TGTGCCAGCAGCCCTGATAGCGGGGGGGACTCCTACGAGCAGTACTTC.

The chain joins TRBV20-1 to TRBJ2-7, with D possibly matching TRBD2 (6 bases). V lost 6 bases to trimming and J lost 3 bases, with 9 bases between them. Germline CDR1 DFQATT, CDR2 SNEGSKA (reference sequence). The CDR3 has 11 amino acids. The CDR3 reads CSARLGYEQYF. CDR3 DNA sequence: TGCAGTGCAAGACTAGGCTACGAGCAGTACTTC.

The chain couples TRBV11-3 to TRBJ1-1; 11 nucleotides agree with TRBD1. The V gene end was trimmed by 1 base and the J gene end by 5 bases; junction bases not matched to a gene: 3. This CDR3 has 15 residues. Germline V gene lookup returns CDR1 SGHNT and CDR2 YENEEA. CDR3 residues: CASSLGGDRGTEAFF. The DNA of the CDR3 is TGTGCCAGCAGCTTAGGAGGGGACAGGGGGACTGAAGCTTTCTTT. The whole variable domain, remainder taken from reference TRBV11-3 and TRBJ1-1, is EAGVVQSPRYKIIEKKQPVAFWCNPISGHNTLYWYLQNLGQGPELLIRYENEEAVDDSQLPKDRFSAERLKGVDSTLKIQPAELGDSAVYLCASSLGGDRGTEAFFGQGTRLTVV.

The V gene is TRBV7-6, the J gene TRBJ2-5; the D is unclear. Trimming left V 1 base short and J 0 bases short, with 9 bases between. This CDR3 spans 15 amino acids. Germline values: CDR1 SGHVS, CDR2 FNYEAQ. DNA of the CDR3: TGTGCCAGCAGCTTAGGAGCTAGGTACCAAGAGACCCAGTACTTC. As protein: CASSLGARYQETQYF.

The chain has TRBV7-2 and TRBJ2-3, with 8 bases fitting TRBD2. Germline trimming cut 5 bases from V and 5 bases from J; bases unmatched to any gene: 12. Germline CDR1 SGHTA, CDR2 FQGNSA. The CDR3 consists of 16 residues. CDR3 DNA: TGTGCCAGCAGCCCTAACGGGGGGGCTGTGAGAGATACGCAGTATTTT. Residues: CASSPNGGAVRDTQYF.